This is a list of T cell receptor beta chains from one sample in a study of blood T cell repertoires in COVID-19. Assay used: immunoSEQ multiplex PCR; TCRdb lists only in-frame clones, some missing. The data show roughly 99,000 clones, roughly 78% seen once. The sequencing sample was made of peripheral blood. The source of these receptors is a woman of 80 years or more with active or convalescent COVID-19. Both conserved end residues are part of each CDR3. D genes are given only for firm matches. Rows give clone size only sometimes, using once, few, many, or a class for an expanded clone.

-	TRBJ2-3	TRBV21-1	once	CASRSGRGVKRDTQYF	TGTGCCAGCAGATCCGGCAGGGGAGTGAAAAGAGATACGCAGTATTTT
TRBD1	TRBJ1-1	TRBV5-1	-	CASRSGGNTEAFF	TGCGCCAGCAGATCAGGGGGGAACACTGAAGCTTTCTTT
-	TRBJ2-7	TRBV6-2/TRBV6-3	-	CASSPPGLHYEQYF	TGTGCCAGCAGTCCGCCGGGACTCCACTACGAGCAGTACTTC
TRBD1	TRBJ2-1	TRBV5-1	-	CASSFSQARLGRGLFF	TGCGCCAGCAGCTTCAGTCAGGCTAGGTTGGGCAGGGGGCTGTTCTTC
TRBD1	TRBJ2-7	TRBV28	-	CASSTTGQGTYEQYF	TGTGCCAGCAGTACTACAGGACAGGGGACCTACGAGCAGTACTTC
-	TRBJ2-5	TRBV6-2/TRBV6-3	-	CASSYSIRDIPYQETQYF	TGTGCCAGCAGTTACTCGATCCGGGACATCCCCTACCAAGAGACCCAGTACTTC
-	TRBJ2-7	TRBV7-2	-	CASSPPRSEGTYEQYF	TGTGCCAGCAGCCCCCCCCGAAGCGAAGGTACCTACGAGCAGTACTTC
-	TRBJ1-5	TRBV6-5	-	CASSWTVDQPQHF	TGTGCCAGCAGTTGGACAGTTGATCAGCCCCAGCATTTT
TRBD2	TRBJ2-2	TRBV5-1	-	CASRRGSGTGELFF	TGCGCCAGCAGACGCGGGAGTGGCACCGGGGAGCTGTTTTTT
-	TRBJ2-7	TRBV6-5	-	CASRPTLTSLYEQYF	TGTGCCAGCCGACCAACTCTGACTAGTCTCTACGAGCAGTACTTC
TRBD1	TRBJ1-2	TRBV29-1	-	CSVGDGGTGDYGYTF	TGCAGCGTTGGGGATGGCGGGACAGGGGACTATGGCTACACCTTC
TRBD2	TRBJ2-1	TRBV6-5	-	CASSYGLAGTGEQFF	TGTGCCAGCAGTTACGGACTAGCGGGGACGGGTGAGCAGTTCTTC
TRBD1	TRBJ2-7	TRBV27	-	CASSRTGQGLEQYF	TGTGCCAGCAGTCGAACGGGACAGGGCCTCGAGCAGTACTTC
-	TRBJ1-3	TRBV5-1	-	CASRGDGNTIYF	TGCGCCAGCAGGGGAGATGGAAACACCATATATTTT
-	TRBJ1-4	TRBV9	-	CASSGQGSSTNEKLFF	TGTGCCAGCAGCGGCCAGGGCAGTTCAACTAATGAAAAACTGTTTTTT
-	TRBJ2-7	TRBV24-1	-	CATSDLAGAHSSYEQYF	TGTGCCACCAGTGATTTAGCAGGGGCGCATTCATCCTACGAGCAGTACTTC
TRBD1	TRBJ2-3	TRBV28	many	CASSSPTGLTDTQYF	TGTGCCAGCAGTTCCCCGACAGGGCTGACAGATACGCAGTATTTT
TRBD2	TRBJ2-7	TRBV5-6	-	CASSIRTRSYEQYF	TGTGCCAGCAGCATAAGGACTAGAAGCTACGAGCAGTACTTC
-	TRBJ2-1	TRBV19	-	CASSKQDYNEQFF	TGTGCCAGTAGTAAACAAGACTACAATGAGCAGTTCTTC
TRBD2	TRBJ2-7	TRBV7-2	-	CASSLAGTSGYEQYF	TGTGCCAGCAGCTTAGCCGGGACTAGCGGCTACGAGCAGTACTTC
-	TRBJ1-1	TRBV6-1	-	CASSDQTGLTEAFF	TGTGCCAGCAGTGACCAAACAGGGCTCACTGAAGCTTTCTTT
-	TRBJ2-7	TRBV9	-	CASSVSGPSYEQYF	TGTGCCAGCAGCGTTAGCGGACCCTCCTACGAGCAGTACTTC
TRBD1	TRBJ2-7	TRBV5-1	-	CASSLSRGRYEQYF	TGCGCCAGCAGCTTATCCAGGGGGCGATACGAGCAGTACTTC
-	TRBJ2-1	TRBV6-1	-	CASSEGLLYNEQFF	TGTGCCAGCAGTGAAGGACTTCTTTACAATGAGCAGTTCTTC
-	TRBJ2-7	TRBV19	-	CASSMPAVSYEQYF	TGTGCCAGTAGTATGCCGGCGGTCTCCTACGAGCAGTACTTC
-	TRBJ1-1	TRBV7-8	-	CASSPLNEAFF	TGTGCCAGCAGCCCCCTTAATGAAGCTTTCTTT
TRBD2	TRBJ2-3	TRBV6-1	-	CASSEMGLAGGSQYF	TGTGCCAGCAGTGAAATGGGACTAGCGGGAGGCTCGCAGTATTTT
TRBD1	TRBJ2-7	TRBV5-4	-	CASSLGTGGSYEQYF	TGTGCCAGCAGCTTGGGGACAGGTGGCTCCTACGAGCAGTACTTC
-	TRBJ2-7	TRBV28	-	CASSYLVGGAHEQYF	TGTGCCAGCAGTTATTTAGTGGGAGGAGCCCACGAGCAGTACTTC
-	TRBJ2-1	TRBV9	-	CASSGNWAGLNEQFF	TGTGCCAGCAGCGGCAACTGGGCAGGCCTCAATGAGCAGTTCTTC
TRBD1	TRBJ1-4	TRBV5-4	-	CASSSGARGLEEKLFF	TGTGCCAGCAGCTCGGGGGCCAGGGGGCTGGAAGAAAAACTGTTTTTT
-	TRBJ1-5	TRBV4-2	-	CASSQDGLGGFQPQHF	TGTGCCAGCAGCCAAGATGGTTTGGGGGGATTTCAGCCCCAGCATTTT
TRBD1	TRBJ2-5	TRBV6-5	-	CASIFTGGETQYF	TGTGCCAGCATCTTTACAGGGGGAGAGACCCAGTACTTC
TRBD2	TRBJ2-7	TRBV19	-	CASRPSGGLSYEQYF	TGTGCCAGCAGGCCTAGCGGGGGCCTCTCCTACGAGCAGTACTTC
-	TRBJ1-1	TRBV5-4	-	CASSSIEGNTEAFF	TGTGCCAGCAGCTCCATAGAGGGGAACACTGAAGCTTTCTTT
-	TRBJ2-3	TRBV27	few	CASSSYYAGSPNHTQYF	TGTGCCAGCAGTTCCTACTATGCCGGGAGCCCAAATCATACGCAGTATTTT
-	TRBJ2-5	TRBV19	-	CASSGTLEETQYF	TGTGCCAGTTCCGGGACATTAGAAGAGACCCAGTACTTC
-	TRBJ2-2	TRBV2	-	CASNPGTFRGELFF	TGTGCCTCAAACCCGGGAACGTTTAGGGGGGAGCTGTTTTTT
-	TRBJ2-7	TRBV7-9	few	CASSIQDYEQYF	TGTGCCAGCAGCATACAGGACTACGAGCAGTACTTC
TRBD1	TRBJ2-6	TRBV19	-	CASRSGTGGSGGANVLTF	TGTGCCAGTAGGTCCGGGACAGGGGGATCAGGTGGGGCCAACGTCCTGACTTTC
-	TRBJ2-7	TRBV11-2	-	CASSSHPDRTYEQYF	TGTGCCAGCAGCTCCCACCCCGACAGAACCTACGAGCAGTACTTC
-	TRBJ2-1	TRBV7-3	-	CASSLLGGSYNEQFF	TGTGCCAGCAGCTTATTGGGGGGTTCCTACAATGAGCAGTTCTTC
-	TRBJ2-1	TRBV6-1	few	CASSDFRGWNNEQFF	TGTGCCAGCAGTGATTTCAGGGGCTGGAACAATGAGCAGTTCTTC
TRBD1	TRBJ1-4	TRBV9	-	CASSVGGQGPTNEKLFF	TGTGCCAGCAGCGTAGGCGGACAGGGGCCAACTAATGAAAAACTGTTTTTT
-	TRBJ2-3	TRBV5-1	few	CASSSYGSPTDTQYF	TGCGCCAGCAGCTCCTATGGTAGCCCCACAGATACGCAGTATTTT
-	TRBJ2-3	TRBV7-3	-	CASSLKPAAGTDTQYF	TGTGCCAGCAGCTTAAAGCCAGCGGCTGGCACAGATACGCAGTATTTT
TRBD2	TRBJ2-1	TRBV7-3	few	CASSQSGSGYNEQFF	TGTGCCAGCAGCCAGAGCGGGAGTGGTTACAATGAGCAGTTCTTC
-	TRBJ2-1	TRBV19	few	CASSMQGSYNEQFF	TGTGCCAGTAGTATGCAGGGTTCCTACAATGAGCAGTTCTTC
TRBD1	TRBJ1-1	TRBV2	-	CASSEGRGVNTEAFF	TGTGCCAGCAGTGAGGGCAGGGGGGTGAACACTGAAGCTTTCTTT
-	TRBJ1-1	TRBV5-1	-	CASSLARAQGTEAFF	TGTGCCAGCAGCTTGGCCAGGGCCCAGGGCACTGAAGCTTTCTTT
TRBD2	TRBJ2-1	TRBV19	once	CASHPSGGGNEQFF	TGTGCCAGCCACCCTAGCGGGGGGGGGAATGAGCAGTTCTTC
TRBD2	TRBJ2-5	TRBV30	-	CAWTSGSAPRAETQYF	TGTGCCTGGACTAGCGGGAGTGCCCCCCGTGCGGAGACCCAGTACTTC
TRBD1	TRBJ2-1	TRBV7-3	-	CASSPSLTRTGETEQFF	TGTGCCAGCAGCCCCAGCCTAACCCGGACAGGGGAAACTGAGCAGTTCTTC
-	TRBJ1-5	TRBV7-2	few	CASSFGGRDQPQHF	TGTGCCAGCAGCTTTGGGGGGAGGGACCAGCCCCAGCATTTT
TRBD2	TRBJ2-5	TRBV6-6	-	CASTLAGVEETQYF	TGTGCCAGCACCCTAGCGGGAGTAGAGGAGACCCAGTACTTC